This TCR beta chain was captured in a study of blood T cells in healthy people across ages. Those donating, healthy Caucasian individuals from Russia, were aged about 6 to 95. The use of a sample-barcoded 5' primer and a J-beta primer mix characterized a second PCR of roughly 6 to 11 cycles. TCRdb recomputed calls from the 5' RACE reads with MiXCR, one row per CDR3 protein. The profile shows 1.4 million or so distinct CDR3 sequences, 35% to 45% of them singletons. The length of the CDR3 is 15 residues. Germline loops: CDR1 DFQATT, CDR2 SNEGSKA (reference sequence). The V segment lost 6 bases and the J segment 7 bases; nucleotides outside the gene matches: 12. A single count supports this clonotype. What it binds is unknown. Study observations and caveats: Among long-lived donors, naive CD4+ cells were more numerous and diversity higher than in aged donors.

Sequences were obtained from blood. The V call is TRBV20-1, the J call TRBJ2-7, with 13 bases that match TRBD2. The TCR was taken from a woman aged 18-29 years in good health. DNA of the CDR3: TGCAGTGCCCAAGGACTAGCGGGAGTTCTTAATGAGCAGTACTTC. Its translation is CSAQGLAGVLNEQYF.